The clone carrying this TCR beta chain was found a few times. Its antigen is as yet unknown. Additional DNA sequences in this sample encode the identical CDR3. The record originates from a study of beta chain features in type 1 diabetes. Of the isolated RNA, all was reverse transcribed, and so the sequenced material was expressed TCRB transcripts. Here immunoSEQ multiplex PCR was the method, and the copy in TCRdb shows in-frame clones only, minus some. The sample shows about 370,000 clones, about 10% of them seen only once. Trimming removed 1 base from V and 4 bases from J, with 4 bases in between. This CDR3 comprises 12 residues. Germline CDR1 is SEHNR and CDR2 is FQNEAQ (reference sequence). Study outcomes and limitations: All four CD4+ subsets of Type 1 diabetes patients contained TCRB CDR3s that were moderately but significantly shorter.

The genes are TRBV7-9 and TRBJ1-1; unclear D gene. The sample comprised central memory CD4+ T cells from blood. The sequence came from a man between 25 and 39 years old with type 1 diabetes. CDR3 nucleotide sequence: TGTGCCAGCAGCTTAGGGTCCACTGAAGCTTTCTTT. Encoded protein: CASSLGSTEAFF.